This T cell receptor (beta chain) was profiled in a study of T cells in Graves' hyperthyroidism and ophthalmopathy. The V gene's germline CDR1 is MNHEY and CDR2 SMNVEV (reference sequence). V was pared by 7 bases and J by 2 bases, with 10 bases between. The length of the CDR3 is 13 residues. This clonotype was detected many times. Template material for amplifying TCR beta CDR3 regions consisted of RNA transcripts. A set of HTBI primers served as the primers for a first-round RT-PCR of the TCR CDR3. Via MiXCR, TCRdb re-called the multiplex PCR reads, giving one row per CDR3 protein. The profile shows fewer than 250,000 distinct CDR3 sequences, roughly 17% of them singletons.

This TCR was sampled from a man aged 50-59 years with Graves' hyperthyroidism. Material: blood. The chain joins TRBV27 to TRBJ2-3; D ambiguous. CDR3 DNA sequence: TGTGCCAGCATGTCATCTAACACAGATACGCAGTATTTT. This translates into CASMSSNTDTQYF.